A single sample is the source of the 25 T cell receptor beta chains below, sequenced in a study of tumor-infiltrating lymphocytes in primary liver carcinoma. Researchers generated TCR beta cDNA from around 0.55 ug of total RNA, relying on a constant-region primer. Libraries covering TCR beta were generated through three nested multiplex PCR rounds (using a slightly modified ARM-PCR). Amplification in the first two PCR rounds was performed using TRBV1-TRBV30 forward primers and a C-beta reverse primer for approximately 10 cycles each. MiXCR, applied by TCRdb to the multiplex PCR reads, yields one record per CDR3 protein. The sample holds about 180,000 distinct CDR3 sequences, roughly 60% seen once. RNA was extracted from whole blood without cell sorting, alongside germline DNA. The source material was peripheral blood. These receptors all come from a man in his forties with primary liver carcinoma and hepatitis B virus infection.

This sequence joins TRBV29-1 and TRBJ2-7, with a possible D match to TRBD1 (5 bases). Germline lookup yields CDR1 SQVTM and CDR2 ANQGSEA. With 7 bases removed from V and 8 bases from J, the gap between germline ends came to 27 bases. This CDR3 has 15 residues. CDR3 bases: TGCAGCGCTGGTGGCTCCGTGACAGATCCTAACAAGCAGTACTTC. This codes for CSAGGSVTDPNKQYF.

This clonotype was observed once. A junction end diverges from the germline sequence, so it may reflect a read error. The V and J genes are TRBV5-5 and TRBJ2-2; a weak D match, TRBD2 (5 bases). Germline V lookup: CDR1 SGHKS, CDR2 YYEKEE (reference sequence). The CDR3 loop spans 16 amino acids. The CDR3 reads CASSLVLAGYTGELSF. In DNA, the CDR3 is TGTGCCAGCAGCTTAGTTCTAGCCGGCTACACCGGGGAGCTGTCTTTT. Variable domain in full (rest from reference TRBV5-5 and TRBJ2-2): DAGVTQSPTHLIKTRGQQVTLRCSPISGHKSVSWYQQVLGQGPQFIFQYYEKEERGRGNFPDRFSARQFPNYSSELNVNALLLGDSALYLCASSLVLAGYTGELSFGEGSRLTVL.

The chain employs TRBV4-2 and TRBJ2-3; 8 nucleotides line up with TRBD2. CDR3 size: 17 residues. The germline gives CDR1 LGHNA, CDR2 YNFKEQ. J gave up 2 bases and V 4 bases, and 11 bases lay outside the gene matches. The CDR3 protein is CASSPQMGLEITDTQYF. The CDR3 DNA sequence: TGTGCCAGCAGCCCTCAGATGGGACTAGAAATCACAGATACGCAGTATTTT.

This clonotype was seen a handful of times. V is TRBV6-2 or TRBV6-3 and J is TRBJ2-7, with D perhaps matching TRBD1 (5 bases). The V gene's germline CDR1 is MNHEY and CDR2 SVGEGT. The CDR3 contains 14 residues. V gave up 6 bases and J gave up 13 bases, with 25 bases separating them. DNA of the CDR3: TGTGCCAGCAGCTTTTCGGAGACAGTTTCAATATACTACTTC. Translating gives CASSFSETVSIYYF.

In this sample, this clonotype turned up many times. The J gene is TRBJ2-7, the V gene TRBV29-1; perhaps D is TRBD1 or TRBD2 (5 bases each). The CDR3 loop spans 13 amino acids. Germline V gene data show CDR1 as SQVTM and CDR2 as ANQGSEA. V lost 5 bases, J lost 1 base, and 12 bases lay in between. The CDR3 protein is CSVPGTDSYEQYF. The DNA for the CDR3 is TGCAGCGTTCCCGGGACGGATTCCTACGAGCAGTACTTC.

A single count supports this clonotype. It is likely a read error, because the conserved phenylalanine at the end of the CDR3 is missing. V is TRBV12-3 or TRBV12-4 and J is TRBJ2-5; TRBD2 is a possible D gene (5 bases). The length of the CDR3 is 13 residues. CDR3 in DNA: TGTGCCGGCAGTTTAGCGCTAAGAGAGACCCAGTACCTC. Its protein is CAGSLALRETQYL.

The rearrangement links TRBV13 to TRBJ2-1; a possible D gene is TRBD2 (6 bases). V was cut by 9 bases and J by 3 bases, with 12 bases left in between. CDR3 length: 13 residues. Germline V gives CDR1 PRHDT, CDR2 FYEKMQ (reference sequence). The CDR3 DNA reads TGTGCCAGGAGTTTAGCGGTCTACAATGAGCAGTTCTTC. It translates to CARSLAVYNEQFF.

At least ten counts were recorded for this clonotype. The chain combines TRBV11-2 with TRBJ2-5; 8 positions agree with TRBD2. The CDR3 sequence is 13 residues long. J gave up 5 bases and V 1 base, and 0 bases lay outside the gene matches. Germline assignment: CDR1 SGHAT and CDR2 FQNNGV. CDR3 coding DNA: TGTGCCAGCAGCTTAGCTAGCGGGGAGACCCAGTACTTC. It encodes CASSLASGETQYF. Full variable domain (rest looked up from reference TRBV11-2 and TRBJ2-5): EAGVAQSPRYKIIEKRQSVAFWCNPISGHATLYWYQQILGQGPKLLIQFQNNGVVDDSQLPKDRFSAERLKGVDSTLKIQPAKLEDSAVYLCASSLASGETQYFGPGTRLLVL.

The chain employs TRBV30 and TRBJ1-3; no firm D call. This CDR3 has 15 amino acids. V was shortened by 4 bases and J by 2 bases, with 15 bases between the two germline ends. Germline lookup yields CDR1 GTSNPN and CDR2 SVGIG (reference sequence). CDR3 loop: CAWKSDLGTGNTIYF. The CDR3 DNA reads TGTGCCTGGAAGTCTGATTTGGGGACTGGAAACACCATATATTTT.

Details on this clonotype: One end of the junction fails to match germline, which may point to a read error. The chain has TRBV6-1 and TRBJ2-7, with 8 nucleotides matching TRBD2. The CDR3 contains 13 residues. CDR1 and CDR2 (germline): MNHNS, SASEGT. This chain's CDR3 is CASGKSGSYEQYF. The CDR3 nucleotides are TGTGCCAGCGGTAAGAGCGGGAGCTACGAGCAATACTTC.

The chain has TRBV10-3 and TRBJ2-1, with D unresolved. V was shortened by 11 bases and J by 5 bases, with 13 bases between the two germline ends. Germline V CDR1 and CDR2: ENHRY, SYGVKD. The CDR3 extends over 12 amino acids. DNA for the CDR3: TGTGCCTCAAAAGGACGGGACAATGAGCAGTTCTTC. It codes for CASKGRDNEQFF.

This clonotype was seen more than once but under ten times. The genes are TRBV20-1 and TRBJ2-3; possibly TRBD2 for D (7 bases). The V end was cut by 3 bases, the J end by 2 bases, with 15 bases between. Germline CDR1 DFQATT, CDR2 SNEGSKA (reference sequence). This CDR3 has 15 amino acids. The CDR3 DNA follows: TGCAGTGCTAGCACCGCGGGGGCAAACACAGATACGCAGTATTTT. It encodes CSASTAGANTDTQYF.

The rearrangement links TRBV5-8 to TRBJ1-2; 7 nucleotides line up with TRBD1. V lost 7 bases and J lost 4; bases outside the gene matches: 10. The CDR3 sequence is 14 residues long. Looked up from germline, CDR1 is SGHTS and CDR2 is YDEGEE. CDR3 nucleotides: TGTGCCAGCGGAGAGGGACAGCTCCTCTATGGCTACACCTTC. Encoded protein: CASGEGQLLYGYTF.

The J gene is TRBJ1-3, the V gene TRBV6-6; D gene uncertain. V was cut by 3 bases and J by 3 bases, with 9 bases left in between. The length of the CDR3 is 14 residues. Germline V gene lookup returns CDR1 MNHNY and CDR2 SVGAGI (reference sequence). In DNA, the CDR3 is TGTGCCAGCAGTTATTTGGGAGGTGGAAACACCATATATTTT. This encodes CASSYLGGGNTIYF.

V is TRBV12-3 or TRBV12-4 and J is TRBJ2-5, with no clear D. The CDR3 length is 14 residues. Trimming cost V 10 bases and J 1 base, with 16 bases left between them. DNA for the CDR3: TGTGCCATCACCTTACTGGAGTCCCAAGAGACCCAGTACTTC. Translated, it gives CAITLLESQETQYF.

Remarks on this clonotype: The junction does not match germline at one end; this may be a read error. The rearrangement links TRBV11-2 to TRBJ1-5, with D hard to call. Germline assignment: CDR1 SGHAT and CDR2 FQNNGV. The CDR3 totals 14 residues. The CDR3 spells CASSQSDSKQPQHF. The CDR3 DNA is TGTGCCAGTAGCCAGAGCGATAGCAAACAGCCCCAGCATTTT.

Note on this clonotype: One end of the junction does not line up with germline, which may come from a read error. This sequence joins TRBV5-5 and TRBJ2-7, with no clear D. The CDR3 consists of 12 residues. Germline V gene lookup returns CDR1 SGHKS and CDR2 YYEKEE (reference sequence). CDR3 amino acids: CASSMVGYEQYF. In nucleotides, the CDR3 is TGTGCCAGCAGCATGGTAGGCTACGAGCAATACTTC.

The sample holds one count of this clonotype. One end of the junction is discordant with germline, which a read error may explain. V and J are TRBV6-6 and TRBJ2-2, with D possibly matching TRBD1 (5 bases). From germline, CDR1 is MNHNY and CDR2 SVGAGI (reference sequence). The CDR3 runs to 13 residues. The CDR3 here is CASLQGNSGELFF. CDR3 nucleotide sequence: TGTGCCAGCCTTCAGGGTAACAGCGGGGAGCTGTTTTTT.

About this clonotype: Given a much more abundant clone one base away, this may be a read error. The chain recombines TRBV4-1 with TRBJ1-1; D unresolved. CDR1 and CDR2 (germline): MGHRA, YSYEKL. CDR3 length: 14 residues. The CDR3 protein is CASSSWLGNAEAFF. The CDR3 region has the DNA TGCGCCAGCAGCAGTTGGTTAGGGAACGCTGAAGCTTTCTTT.

The CDR3 sequence is CASRSLEGGTDTQYF. The CDR3 coding sequence is TGTGCCAGCCGCTCCCTGGAGGGCGGGACAGATACGCAGTATTTT. The chain combines TRBV6-6 with TRBJ2-3, with a possible D match to TRBD2 (6 bases). The CDR3 totals 15 residues. Trimming left V 8 bases short and J 3 bases short, with 18 bases between. CDR1 and CDR2 from the germline V gene are MNHNY and SVGAGI (reference sequence).

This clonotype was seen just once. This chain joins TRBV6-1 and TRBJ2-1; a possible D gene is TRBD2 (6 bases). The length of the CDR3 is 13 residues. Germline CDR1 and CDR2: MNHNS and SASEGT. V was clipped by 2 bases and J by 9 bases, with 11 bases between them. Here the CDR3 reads CASSELRDGEQFF. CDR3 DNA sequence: TGTGCCAGCAGTGAATTGCGGGACGGTGAGCAGTTCTTC.

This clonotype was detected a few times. This chain's CDR3 is CASSLAADTGELFF. The CDR3 region has the DNA TGTGCCAGCAGCTTGGCCGCGGACACCGGGGAGCTGTTTTTT. The chain recombines TRBV5-5 with TRBJ2-2; D remains unclear. The V gene lost 0 bases and the J gene lost 3 bases, with 6 bases spanning the gap. Germline V CDR1 and CDR2: SGHKS, YYEKEE (reference sequence). This CDR3 spans 14 amino acids.

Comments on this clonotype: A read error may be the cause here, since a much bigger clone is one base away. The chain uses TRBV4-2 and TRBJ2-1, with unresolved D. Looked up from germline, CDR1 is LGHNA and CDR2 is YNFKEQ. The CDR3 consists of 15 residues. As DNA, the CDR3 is TGTGCCAGCAGGCAAGATTGGTCTTACTATGGAGAGCAGTTCTTC. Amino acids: CASRQDWSYYGEQFF.

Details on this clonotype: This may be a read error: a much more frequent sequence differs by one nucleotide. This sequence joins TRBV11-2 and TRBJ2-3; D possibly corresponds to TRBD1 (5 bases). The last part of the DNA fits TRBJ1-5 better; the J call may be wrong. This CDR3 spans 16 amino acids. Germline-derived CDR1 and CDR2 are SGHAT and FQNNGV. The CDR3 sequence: CASSLGLARGVDTQHF. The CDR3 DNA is TGTGCCAGCAGCCTCGGACTAGCGAGAGGGGTAGATACGCAGCATTTT.

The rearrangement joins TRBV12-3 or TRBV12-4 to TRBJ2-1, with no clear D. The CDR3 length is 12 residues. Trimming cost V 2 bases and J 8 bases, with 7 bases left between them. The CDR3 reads CASSLIGDEQFF. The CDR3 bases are TGTGCCAGCAGTTTAATTGGGGATGAGCAGTTCTTC.